This entry describes one T cell receptor beta chain. TCRdb's copy holds only in-frame clones and misses some; the assay was immunoSEQ multiplex PCR. Of about 170,000 clones listed, 79% are singletons. The CDR3 totals 15 residues. V shed 6 bases, J shed 0 bases, and the junction held 2 bases outside the gene matches. This entry belongs to a study of blood T cell repertoires in COVID-19. Study-wide background: Cohort 3 recovery required two negative PCRs, clearance, or symptom resolution. Samples of COVID-19 (acute and convalescent) were obtained from the United States, Italy and Spain.

The sequence was collected from a woman aged 70 to 79 in a cohort exposed to, infected with or recovered from COVID-19 (not recorded which). The chain combines TRBV23-1 with TRBJ2-3; 11 bases align to TRBD2. TRBV23-1 is labeled an ORF, and its function is uncertain. Sequencing was carried out using PBMCs or T cells enriched from blood (not recorded which). For the CDR3, the DNA is TGCGCCAGCAGGACTAGCGGGACTAGCACAGATACGCAGTATTTT. Translated, it gives CASRTSGTSTDTQYF.